The rows below give T cell receptor beta chains drawn from one sample of a study of blood T cell repertoires in COVID-19. Clones were read by immunoSEQ multiplex PCR, and TCRdb kept only the in-frame ones, dropping some. Here the sample spans 200,000 to 300,000 clones, 88% being singletons. Material: peripheral blood. All receptors derive from a woman aged 25 to 39 with acute or convalescent COVID-19. CDR3s leave out the opening cysteine and the closing phenylalanine or tryptophan. Each record gives: V gene, D gene, CDR3 length, J gene, CDR3 protein. D genes are given only for firm matches.

V gene: TRBV6-5; D gene: TRBD1; CDR3 length: 14; J gene: TRBJ1-2; CDR3 protein: ASSYSGQGLYYGYT
V gene: TRBV19; D gene: NA; CDR3 length: 13; J gene: TRBJ1-6; CDR3 protein: ASSMGGRANSPLH
V gene: TRBV30; D gene: TRBD1; CDR3 length: 11; J gene: TRBJ1-2; CDR3 protein: AWSPRTGNGYT
V gene: TRBV19; D gene: NA; CDR3 length: 12; J gene: TRBJ2-7; CDR3 protein: ASSISGRVYEQY
V gene: TRBV19; D gene: NA; CDR3 length: 12; J gene: TRBJ2-5; CDR3 protein: ASSRDFSQETQY
V gene: TRBV27; D gene: NA; CDR3 length: 12; J gene: TRBJ1-2; CDR3 protein: ASSSPYRSYGYT
V gene: TRBV4-1; D gene: TRBD2; CDR3 length: 14; J gene: TRBJ2-7; CDR3 protein: ASSQRGTSGSYEQY
V gene: TRBV7-2; D gene: TRBD1; CDR3 length: 12; J gene: TRBJ1-5; CDR3 protein: ASSPGTGGQPQH
V gene: TRBV5-4; D gene: NA; CDR3 length: 13; J gene: TRBJ2-7; CDR3 protein: ASSLGWTASYEQY
V gene: TRBV9; D gene: TRBD2; CDR3 length: 13; J gene: TRBJ2-7; CDR3 protein: ASSVAAGTSYEQY
V gene: TRBV11-2; D gene: TRBD2; CDR3 length: 13; J gene: TRBJ2-1; CDR3 protein: ASSLVSGRSPEQF
V gene: TRBV3-1/TRBV3-2; D gene: TRBD2; CDR3 length: 11; J gene: TRBJ2-1; CDR3 protein: ASSQGLAGFLF
V gene: TRBV6-2/TRBV6-3; D gene: TRBD1; CDR3 length: 12; J gene: TRBJ1-6; CDR3 protein: ASSYDRGYSPLH
V gene: TRBV11-3; D gene: NA; CDR3 length: 14; J gene: TRBJ2-6; CDR3 protein: ASSFVQRVGANVLT
V gene: TRBV5-1; D gene: NA; CDR3 length: 12; J gene: TRBJ1-1; CDR3 protein: ASSLGHTNTEAF
V gene: TRBV6-5; D gene: NA; CDR3 length: 11; J gene: TRBJ2-1; CDR3 protein: ASSYSNNHEQF
V gene: TRBV9; D gene: NA; CDR3 length: 13; J gene: TRBJ1-2; CDR3 protein: ASSSQGAWGYGYT
V gene: TRBV19; D gene: NA; CDR3 length: 14; J gene: TRBJ1-3; CDR3 protein: ASSIGGHYSGNTIY
V gene: TRBV29-1; D gene: NA; CDR3 length: 10; J gene: TRBJ1-1; CDR3 protein: SVNRQGTEAF
V gene: TRBV15; D gene: TRBD1; CDR3 length: 13; J gene: TRBJ1-5; CDR3 protein: ATSVRQGGNQPQH
V gene: TRBV6-5; D gene: NA; CDR3 length: 12; J gene: TRBJ1-1; CDR3 protein: ASTPFGWNTEAF
V gene: TRBV19; D gene: NA; CDR3 length: 10; J gene: TRBJ1-4; CDR3 protein: AKKSPGLELF
V gene: TRBV29-1; D gene: TRBD1; CDR3 length: 16; J gene: TRBJ2-2; CDR3 protein: SVSLGGRGWVNTGELF
V gene: TRBV14; D gene: NA; CDR3 length: 9; J gene: TRBJ1-3; CDR3 protein: ASSPGPSLY
V gene: TRBV4-1; D gene: NA; CDR3 length: 12; J gene: TRBJ2-7; CDR3 protein: ASSQSPGAEEQY
V gene: TRBV4-2; D gene: NA; CDR3 length: 14; J gene: TRBJ2-3; CDR3 protein: ASSQDGLSGTDTQY
V gene: TRBV6-5; D gene: TRBD2; CDR3 length: 12; J gene: TRBJ2-7; CDR3 protein: ASSIGGDPYEQY
V gene: TRBV9; D gene: NA; CDR3 length: 11; J gene: TRBJ1-5; CDR3 protein: ASSVAGNQPQH
V gene: TRBV6-5; D gene: TRBD1; CDR3 length: 11; J gene: TRBJ1-5; CDR3 protein: ASRQGFGQPQH
V gene: TRBV10-3; D gene: TRBD1; CDR3 length: 13; J gene: TRBJ1-1; CDR3 protein: AISETGGANTEAF
V gene: TRBV10-1; D gene: NA; CDR3 length: 11; J gene: TRBJ2-7; CDR3 protein: ASSRDWTAEQY
V gene: TRBV30; D gene: NA; CDR3 length: 12; J gene: TRBJ1-3; CDR3 protein: AWTGKGLGNTIY
V gene: TRBV11-2; D gene: TRBD2; CDR3 length: 13; J gene: TRBJ2-1; CDR3 protein: ASSRGLAGYNEQF
V gene: TRBV7-2; D gene: TRBD1; CDR3 length: 13; J gene: TRBJ2-7; CDR3 protein: ASSLDRGLIYEQY
V gene: TRBV29-1; D gene: NA; CDR3 length: 14; J gene: TRBJ1-5; CDR3 protein: SVSGHRQDSNQPQH
V gene: TRBV19; D gene: TRBD1; CDR3 length: 16; J gene: TRBJ2-3; CDR3 protein: ASSIDPLRGRGPDTQY
V gene: TRBV3-1/TRBV3-2; D gene: NA; CDR3 length: 14; J gene: TRBJ2-3; CDR3 protein: ASSPGKLTPKYTQY
V gene: TRBV7-8; D gene: NA; CDR3 length: 12; J gene: TRBJ2-3; CDR3 protein: ASSFRDNVVAQY
V gene: TRBV29-1; D gene: NA; CDR3 length: 13; J gene: TRBJ2-6; CDR3 protein: SVEDSVSGANVLT
V gene: TRBV11-2; D gene: NA; CDR3 length: 10; J gene: TRBJ2-7; CDR3 protein: ASSLGAGEQY
V gene: TRBV6-5; D gene: NA; CDR3 length: 13; J gene: TRBJ1-2; CDR3 protein: ASSYVGQRNYGYT
V gene: TRBV5-6; D gene: TRBD1; CDR3 length: 12; J gene: TRBJ1-6; CDR3 protein: ASSFGTAVSPLH
V gene: TRBV9; D gene: NA; CDR3 length: 10; J gene: TRBJ1-2; CDR3 protein: ASSARSSGYT
V gene: TRBV9; D gene: NA; CDR3 length: 15; J gene: TRBJ2-2; CDR3 protein: ASSVVGRGANTGELF
V gene: TRBV11-3; D gene: NA; CDR3 length: 11; J gene: TRBJ2-3; CDR3 protein: ASSLNPGDTQY
V gene: TRBV27; D gene: TRBD2; CDR3 length: 14; J gene: TRBJ2-1; CDR3 protein: ASRVTSGSSYNEQF
V gene: TRBV27; D gene: NA; CDR3 length: 11; J gene: TRBJ2-7; CDR3 protein: ASSWSGTYEQY
V gene: TRBV29-1; D gene: TRBD2; CDR3 length: 12; J gene: TRBJ2-3; CDR3 protein: SARVAGGLNTQY
V gene: TRBV24-1; D gene: NA; CDR3 length: 14; J gene: TRBJ1-1; CDR3 protein: ATSARPGTKKTEAF
V gene: TRBV29-1; D gene: NA; CDR3 length: 11; J gene: TRBJ1-1; CDR3 protein: SVWGGGWTEAF
V gene: TRBV6-5; D gene: NA; CDR3 length: 11; J gene: TRBJ2-5; CDR3 protein: ASSYGGEETQY
V gene: TRBV30; D gene: NA; CDR3 length: 10; J gene: TRBJ2-7; CDR3 protein: AWNGNTYEQY
V gene: TRBV4-1; D gene: TRBD2; CDR3 length: 11; J gene: TRBJ2-1; CDR3 protein: ASSLGLGNEQF
V gene: TRBV7-2; D gene: NA; CDR3 length: 15; J gene: TRBJ2-2; CDR3 protein: ASSTHQGTSNTGELF
V gene: TRBV12-5; D gene: NA; CDR3 length: 9; J gene: TRBJ2-5; CDR3 protein: ASGLGGQQY
V gene: TRBV11-2; D gene: TRBD2; CDR3 length: 15; J gene: TRBJ2-5; CDR3 protein: ASSQGTSGGRGETQY
V gene: TRBV9; D gene: NA; CDR3 length: 13; J gene: TRBJ1-2; CDR3 protein: ASSVDSTGRYGYT